This TCR beta chain is from a study of blood T cell repertoires in COVID-19. Study overall: COVID-19 samples collected from the United States, Italy and Spain covered acute and convalescent phases. The analysed material was cDNA or gDNA that came from T cells, B-cell-depleted T cells, or PBMCs.

In the original workflow: By means of reference gene primer amplification, nucleated cell counts were estimated. Libraries were prepared by immunoSEQ multiplex PCR; TCRdb keeps only in-frame clonotypes and omits some of them. V and J calls and clone size are as listed in that table; D and trimming were resolved from the DNA. The table shows 250,000 to 350,000 clones, with 70% to 90% occurring only once. The material sequenced was peripheral blood. The TCR sequence derives from a young man with active or convalescent COVID-19.

The CDR3 loop is CASSLAGLAFF. CDR3 sequence (DNA): TGTGCCAGCAGCTTGGCAGGGCTGGCTTTCTTT. The rearrangement joins TRBV5-6 to TRBJ1-1; a weak D match, TRBD1 (5 bases). The CDR3 has 11 amino acids. Per germline, CDR1 SGHDT and CDR2 YYEEEE. Trimming left V 0 bases short and J 11 bases short, with 8 bases between.